Here is one T cell receptor beta chain with its context. The data are from a study of blood T cell repertoires in COVID-19. At the level of the study: The United States, Italy and Spain provided the acute and convalescent COVID-19 samples. Sources were T cells, B-cell-depleted T cells, or PBMCs; the material itself was cDNA or gDNA.

In the original workflow: Amplification with reference gene primers provided the estimates of nucleated cell counts. TCRdb's table, derived via immunoSEQ multiplex PCR, lists solely in-frame clones and lacks some. V, J and clone size were drawn from that table, and D and trimming were deduced from the DNA. The sample lists 150,000 to 180,000 clones, roughly 80% occurring once. V shed 3 bases and J shed 4 bases, with 9 bases lying between them. Looked up from germline, CDR1 is MNHEY and CDR2 is SMNVEV (reference sequence). This CDR3 spans 13 amino acids. The sequencing sample was made of peripheral blood. The receptor's source is a woman aged 55-75 years with acute or convalescent COVID-19. The V gene is TRBV27, the J gene TRBJ2-5; no definite D call. The CDR3 spells CASSFTVRETQYF. In DNA form, the CDR3 reads TGTGCCAGCAGTTTCACAGTTCGAGAGACCCAGTACTTC.